This record covers a single T cell receptor beta chain. Its antigen remains unknown. This specimen comes from a study of cytomegalovirus exposure and HLA in healthy donors. This CDR3 is built from 14 residues. From germline, CDR1 is SGHTS and CDR2 YDEGEE. J was trimmed by 2 bases and V by 5 bases; bases with no gene match: 5. Study-wide findings and caveats: It was only CMV serostatus that was available as immune exposure information. Clonal expansion, a later analysis showed, was greater in HLA-associated TCR beta chains than in equally common others.

PCR amplification relied on 60 Vbeta primers (plus 13 Jbeta primers). Repertoires were generated with immunoSEQ multiplex PCR, while TCRdb's copy carries only in-frame clones and drops some. This sample has more than 140,000 clones, with roughly 75% found just once. This TCR derives from a man aged 35 to 55 in good health and CMV-seronegative. V is TRBV5-8 and J is TRBJ2-7, with 9 bases fitting TRBD1. The sequencing input was PBMCs. CDR3 region: CASRWTGETYEQYF. CDR3 nucleotides: TGTGCCAGCAGGTGGACAGGGGAAACCTACGAGCAGTACTTC.